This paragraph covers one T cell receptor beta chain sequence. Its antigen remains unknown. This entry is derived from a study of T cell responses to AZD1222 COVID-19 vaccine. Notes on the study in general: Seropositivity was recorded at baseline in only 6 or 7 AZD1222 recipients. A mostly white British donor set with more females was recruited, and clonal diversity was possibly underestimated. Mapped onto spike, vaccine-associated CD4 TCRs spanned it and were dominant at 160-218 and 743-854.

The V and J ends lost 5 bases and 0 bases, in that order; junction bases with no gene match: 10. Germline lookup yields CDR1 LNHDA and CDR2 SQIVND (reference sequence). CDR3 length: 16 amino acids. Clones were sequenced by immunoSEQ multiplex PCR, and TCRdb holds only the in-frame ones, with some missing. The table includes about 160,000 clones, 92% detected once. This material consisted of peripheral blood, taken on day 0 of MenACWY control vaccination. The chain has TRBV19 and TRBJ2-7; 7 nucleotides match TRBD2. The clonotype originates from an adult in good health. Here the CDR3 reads CASSPRGGRDSYEQYF. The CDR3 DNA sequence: TGTGCCAGTAGTCCCCGAGGAGGGAGGGACTCCTACGAGCAGTACTTC.